The source of this T cell receptor beta chain is a study of regulatory T cells in long-lasting Graves disease. At the level of the study: Persistent cases were those of Graves' disease that involved over 5 years of antithyroid drugs with positive TSH receptor antibodies.

This clonotype occurred a few times. Antigen unknown. CDR3-region Arm-PCR and iRepertoire HTBI primers produced the TCR beta libraries. One entry per CDR3 protein, called by TCRdb with MiXCR from the multiplex PCR reads. The repertoire has about 470,000 distinct CDR3 sequences, around 20% of them found once; the top ten carry less than 9%. Study findings and constraints: Persistent disease was associated with favored TRBV28 usage and with favored use of TRBJ1-2 and TRBJ2-5.

Time point meaning: persistent/refractory GD, antithyroid drugs over 5 years with positive TRAb. There was RNA extracted from PBMCs, and the TCR library was made from it. The CDR3 length is 18 residues. Unmatched junction bases numbered 12, after V lost 4 bases and J lost 0 bases. Germline V lookup: CDR1 SEHNR, CDR2 FQNEAQ (reference sequence). Sample: peripheral blood mononuclear cells (PBMCs), taken when the disease was refractory, from a patient treated with antithyroid drugs. The V call is TRBV7-9, the J call TRBJ2-5, with 9 bases lining up with TRBD2. The sequence derives from a female donor with Graves disease. Written as DNA, the CDR3 is TGTGCCAGCAGCTCACGCCGATCTAGCGGGAAGTACCAAGAGACCCAGTACTTC. Its translation: CASSSRRSSGKYQETQYF.